Shown below are 10 T cell receptor beta chains from a single sample sequenced in a study of T cell clones after liver transplantation. The table came from immunoSEQ multiplex PCR; TCRdb's copy has only in-frame clones and leaves some out. The top ten clones hold 2% to 3% of a sample with tens of thousands of clones, about 88% of them seen once. The starting material was CD4+ T cells from blood, obtained before liver transplant. The receptors were sampled from a human donor who received a liver transplant.

By share of the sample, this clone is medium-sized. This chain joins TRBV7-9 and TRBJ2-7; 7 bases are shared with TRBD2. The CDR3 spans 16 residues. The V segment lost 0 bases and the J segment 5 bases; nucleotides outside the gene matches: 10. Germline V CDR1 and CDR2: SEHNR, FQNEAQ (reference sequence). This chain's CDR3 is CASSLASAGVAHEQYF. The CDR3 DNA follows: TGTGCCAGCAGCTTAGCGTCTGCGGGAGTGGCCCACGAGCAGTACTTC.

The sample holds a few counts of this clone. The germline gene is not matched at one end of the junction; a read error may be the cause. This sequence joins TRBV6-1 and TRBJ2-7, with no clear D. The CDR3 runs to 12 residues. Germline V gives CDR1 MNHNS, CDR2 SASEGT. The CDR3 coding sequence is TGTGCCAGCAATGAAAATCCGGGCTTTACAATCTTC. Its translation: CASNENPGFTIF.

The V gene is TRBV27, the J gene TRBJ2-2, with a tentative D call TRBD2 (6 bases). Germline V gene sequence: CDR1 MNHEY, CDR2 SMNVEV (reference sequence). The CDR3 covers 13 residues. The ends were cut back, 4 bases at V and 6 bases at J, with 9 bases in the middle. The CDR3, as DNA: TGTGCCAGCAGTTCGGGGGAGCCCGGGGAGCTGTTTTTT. This sequence encodes CASSSGEPGELFF.

J is TRBJ2-6 and V is TRBV5-8, with D tentatively TRBD1 (5 bases). This CDR3 is 17 amino acids long. V was clipped by 4 bases and J by 0 bases, with 14 bases between them. From germline, CDR1 is SGHTS and CDR2 YDEGEE. CDR3 sequence: CASSPQGLSSGANVLTF. In DNA form, the CDR3 reads TGTGCCAGCAGCCCCCAGGGCTTAAGCTCTGGGGCCAACGTCCTGACTTTC.

V gene TRBV28 combines with J gene TRBJ2-3; tentative D call: TRBD2 (6 bases). CDR1 MDHEN and CDR2 SYDVKM come from the germline V gene. The germline V and J ends were trimmed by 8 bases and 4 bases, with 25 bases remaining between them. The CDR3 runs 17 residues. CDR3: CASSTTGDSSRADTQYF. The CDR3 DNA reads TGTGCCAGCTCCACTACTGGGGACTCTTCTCGCGCAGATACGCAGTATTTT.

The J gene is TRBJ2-2, the V gene TRBV7-2, with D tentatively TRBD2 (6 bases). CDR3 length: 18 amino acids. V lost 5 bases and J 1 base, leaving 20 bases between the germline ends. From germline, CDR1 is SGHTA and CDR2 FQGNSA. The CDR3: CASSPQAGRAVNTGELFF. CDR3 DNA sequence: TGTGCCAGCAGCCCACAAGCGGGTCGTGCGGTGAACACCGGGGAGCTGTTTTTT. The whole variable domain, remainder taken from reference TRBV7-2 and TRBJ2-2, is GAGVSQSPSNKVTEKGKDVELRCDPISGHTALYWYRQSLGQGLEFLIYFQGNSAPDKSGLPSDRFSAERTGGSVSTLTIQRTQQEDSAVYLCASSPQAGRAVNTGELFFGEGSRLTVL.

This rearrangement joins TRBV9 to TRBJ2-7; 8 positions match TRBD1. The junction had 7 bases not matched to a gene; V was cut back by 2 bases and J by 3 bases. The CDR3 totals 15 residues. CDR1 and CDR2 (germline): SGDLS, YYNGEE. The CDR3: CASSVSGGTGYEQYF. CDR3 coding DNA: TGTGCCAGCAGCGTGAGCGGCGGGACAGGCTACGAGCAGTACTTC.

The chain links TRBV11-2 to TRBJ2-1; D unresolved. Germline lookup yields CDR1 SGHAT and CDR2 FQNNGV. The V end lost 5 bases, the J end lost 10 bases, and 12 bases lay between the germline ends. The CDR3 has 12 amino acids. DNA for the CDR3: TGTGCCAGCAGCCCTATTAGAAAGGAGCAGTTCTTC. Amino acids: CASSPIRKEQFF.

The chain combines TRBV2 with TRBJ1-4; tentative D call: TRBD1 (6 bases). V was pared by 5 bases and J by 5 bases, with 12 bases between. Germline CDR1 reads SNHLY; CDR2 reads FYNNEI. The CDR3 has 14 amino acids. The CDR3 coding sequence is TGTGCCAGCAGTAAGCAGGGGACGAATGAAAAACTGTTTTTT. Translated: CASSKQGTNEKLFF. Complete variable domain (other parts from reference TRBV2 and TRBJ1-4): EPEVTQTPSHQVTQMGQEVILRCVPISNHLYFYWYRQILGQKVEFLVSFYNNEISEKSEIFDDQFSVERPDGSNFTLKIRSTKLEDSAMYFCASSKQGTNEKLFFGSGTQLSVL.

J is TRBJ2-1 and V is TRBV2; the match to TRBD2 covers 12 bases. The V segment lost 6 bases and the J segment 8 bases; nucleotides outside the gene matches: 8. CDR1 is SNHLY and CDR2 is FYNNEI in the germline V gene. CDR3 length: 15 residues. The CDR3 loop reads CASRPTTSGSDEQFF. CDR3 sequence (DNA): TGTGCCAGCAGACCAACGACTAGCGGGAGCGATGAGCAGTTCTTC.